One and the same sample provided the 21 T cell receptor beta chains below, sequenced in a study of neoadjuvant anti-PD-1 for oral cavity cancer. Indicated time point: after neoadjuvant nivolumab, at surgical resection. Assay used: immunoSEQ multiplex PCR; TCRdb lists only in-frame clones, some missing. There are some 15,000 clones in the sample; 75% occur only once, and roughly 2% lies in the top ten. The sequenced sample was PBMCs, obtained after nivolumab (anti-PD-1) treatment. These receptors were collected from a person aged 35 to 85 with oral cavity squamous cell carcinoma.

This chain connects TRBV7-9 to TRBJ1-1, with D tentatively TRBD1 (6 bases). Germline CDR1 reads SEHNR; CDR2 reads FQNEAQ (reference sequence). CDR3 length: 13 amino acids. The V and J ends lost 3 bases and 3 bases respectively, with 8 bases between them. CDR3 bases: TGTGCCAGCAGCTTGGGGGCGTACACTGAAGCTTTCTTT. The encoded protein is CASSLGAYTEAFF. Full variable domain (rest looked up from reference TRBV7-9 and TRBJ1-1): DTGVSQNPRHKITKRGQNVTFRCDPISEHNRLYWYRQTLGQGPEFLTYFQNEAQLEKSRLLSDRFSAERPKGSFSTLEIQRTEQGDSAMYLCASSLGAYTEAFFGQGTRLTVV.

This chain connects TRBV5-4 to TRBJ2-1, with D unresolved. The CDR3 length is 17 residues. Germline V gene lookup returns CDR1 SGHNT and CDR2 YYREEE (reference sequence). Trimming stripped 2 bases from V and 0 bases from J, with 15 bases between. The CDR3, as DNA: TGTGCCAGCAGCTTCCCCGAATTCGGGCGCTCCTACAATGAGCAGTTCTTC. It translates to CASSFPEFGRSYNEQFF. Full variable domain (remainder filled in from reference TRBV5-4 and TRBJ2-1): ETGVTQSPTHLIKTRGQQVTLRCSSQSGHNTVSWYQQALGQGPQFIFQYYREEENGRGNFPPRFSGLQFPNYSSELNVNALELDDSALYLCASSFPEFGRSYNEQFFGPGTRLTVL.

The CDR3 spells CATSREGNTEAFF. In nucleotides, the CDR3 is TGTGCCACCAGCAGAGAGGGGAACACTGAAGCTTTCTTT. The chain has TRBV15 and TRBJ1-1, with D uncertain. The V end was cut by 0 bases, the J end by 1 base, with 3 bases between. This CDR3 region has 13 residues. CDR1 and CDR2 (germline): LNHNV, YYDKDF (reference sequence).

This clone was observed a few times. CDR3 DNA: TGTGCCAGCAGTGAATTTTGGGGGAATCAGCCCCAGCATTTT. It codes for CASSEFWGNQPQHF. The V call is TRBV6-1, the J call TRBJ1-5; weak D call: TRBD1 (5 bases). This CDR3 is built from 14 residues. Trimming left V 2 bases short and J 4 bases short, with 9 bases between. The germline gives CDR1 MNHNS, CDR2 SASEGT.

This chain uses TRBV4-2 with TRBJ2-3, with 9 bases matching TRBD2. Germline lookup yields CDR1 LGHNA and CDR2 YNFKEQ. The CDR3 spans 15 residues. J gave up 6 bases and V 0 bases, and 4 bases lay outside the gene matches. This chain's CDR3 is CASSQDPSGADTQYF. The CDR3 coding sequence is TGTGCCAGCAGCCAAGACCCTAGCGGGGCGGATACGCAGTATTTT.

In this sample, this clone turned up a few times. The chain is built from TRBV5-4 and TRBJ2-5; D is uncertain. CDR1 and CDR2 from the germline V gene are SGHNT and YYREEE (reference sequence). This CDR3 has 14 residues. Trimming pared 0 bases from V and 2 bases from J, leaving 8 bases between. CDR3: CASSLGLAQETQYF. For the CDR3, the DNA is TGTGCCAGCAGCTTGGGGTTAGCTCAAGAGACCCAGTACTTC.

V and J are TRBV30 and TRBJ1-1, with TRBD1 as a possible D gene (5 bases). Germline CDR1 is GTSNPN and CDR2 is SVGIG (reference sequence). Deletions cut 3 bases from V and 1 base from J, with 12 bases between. The CDR3 is made up of 14 amino acids. CDR3 residues: CAWRGGLSNTEAFF. The CDR3 bases are TGTGCCTGGAGGGGGGGTCTATCGAACACTGAAGCTTTCTTT.

The gene calls are TRBV5-5 and TRBJ2-7, with 11 bases fitting TRBD2. CDR3 size: 17 residues. The V segment lost 6 bases and the J segment 0 bases; nucleotides outside the gene matches: 11. Germline values: CDR1 SGHKS, CDR2 YYEKEE (reference sequence). This CDR3 reads CASTRVTSGASSYEQYF. DNA of the CDR3: TGTGCCAGCACCCGGGTGACTAGCGGGGCTAGCTCCTACGAGCAGTACTTC. The complete variable domain, with remaining parts taken from reference TRBV5-5 and TRBJ2-7, reads DAGVTQSPTHLIKTRGQQVTLRCSPISGHKSVSWYQQVLGQGPQFIFQYYEKEERGRGNFPDRFSARQFPNYSSELNVNALLLGDSALYLCASTRVTSGASSYEQYFGPGTRLTVT.

The CDR3 sequence: CASSVGQGNYNEQFF. In DNA form, the CDR3 reads TGTGCCAGCAGCGTAGGACAGGGGAACTACAATGAGCAGTTCTTC. V is TRBV9 and J is TRBJ2-1; TRBD1 agrees at 8 bases. In germline, CDR1 is SGDLS, CDR2 YYNGEE. J was trimmed by 3 bases and V by 0 bases; bases with no gene match: 2. The CDR3 spans 15 residues.

V gene TRBV4-1 combines with J gene TRBJ2-5, with 10 bases matching TRBD2. The CDR3 spans 16 residues. V shed 4 bases, J shed 4 bases, and the junction held 9 bases outside the gene matches. Germline loops: CDR1 MGHRA, CDR2 YSYEKL. In DNA, the CDR3 is TGCGCCAGCAGCCGAACCTCTAGCGGGGGAGGAGAGACCCAGTACTTC. Translation: CASSRTSSGGGETQYF.

CDR3 loop: CASSQVGRWTASYEQYF. Written as DNA, the CDR3 is TGTGCCAGCAGCCAAGTGGGACGGTGGACAGCTTCCTACGAGCAGTACTTC. The chain carries TRBV4-2 and TRBJ2-7; the D gene is possibly TRBD1 (6 bases). The CDR3 totals 17 residues. Trimming shortened V by 1 base and J by 1 base, and 17 bases separated the two germline ends. Germline assignment: CDR1 LGHNA and CDR2 YNFKEQ.

CDR3 residues: CAWSVAGFGYGYTF. The CDR3 DNA reads TGTGCCTGGAGTGTAGCGGGGTTTGGGTATGGCTACACCTTC. The chain employs TRBV30 and TRBJ1-2; D is uncertain. Trimming shortened V by 0 bases and J by 5 bases, and 13 bases separated the two germline ends. CDR3 size: 14 residues. Looked up from germline, CDR1 is GTSNPN and CDR2 is SVGIG (reference sequence).

The J gene is TRBJ1-1, the V gene TRBV5-4; the D is unclear. Between the trimmed V and J ends, which lost 0 bases and 1 base, there was a span of 7 bases. The CDR3 totals 14 residues. Germline CDR1 SGHNT, CDR2 YYREEE (reference sequence). The CDR3 nucleotides read TGTGCCAGCAGCTTGGTAGGTTCGAACACTGAAGCTTTCTTT. The encoded protein is CASSLVGSNTEAFF.

V gene TRBV30 combines with J gene TRBJ2-1; D not resolved. V was shortened by 1 base and J by 9 bases, with 10 bases between the two germline ends. This CDR3 spans 12 amino acids. In germline, CDR1 is GTSNPN, CDR2 SVGIG (reference sequence). DNA of the CDR3: TGTGCCTGGAGTGCGAAGGGCGGTGAGCAGTTCTTC. Translating it yields CAWSAKGGEQFF.

The chain is built from TRBV27 and TRBJ1-1; 8 bases line up with TRBD1. With 6 bases clipped from V and 3 bases from J, the junction kept 6 bases outside the gene matches. In germline, CDR1 is MNHEY, CDR2 SMNVEV (reference sequence). The CDR3 totals 14 residues. The CDR3: CASRRNRGDTEAFF. CDR3 coding DNA: TGTGCCAGCAGGAGAAACAGGGGGGACACTGAAGCTTTCTTT.

The chain combines TRBV5-4 with TRBJ2-7; 9 positions match TRBD2. Germline V gene sequence: CDR1 SGHNT, CDR2 YYREEE (reference sequence). The CDR3 spans 13 residues. The V segment lost 7 bases and the J segment 3 bases; nucleotides outside the gene matches: 5. The CDR3 nucleotides read TGTGCCAGCCGGCTAGCGGGGAGCTACGAGCAGTACTTC. It yields the protein CASRLAGSYEQYF. Variable domain in full (rest from reference TRBV5-4 and TRBJ2-7): ETGVTQSPTHLIKTRGQQVTLRCSSQSGHNTVSWYQQALGQGPQFIFQYYREEENGRGNFPPRFSGLQFPNYSSELNVNALELDDSALYLCASRLAGSYEQYFGPGTRLTVT.

This clone has only a few counts. The chain joins TRBV11-3 to TRBJ2-1, with 13 positions matching TRBD2. The CDR3 spans 15 residues. With 5 bases clipped from V and 7 bases from J, the junction kept 5 bases outside the gene matches. CDR1 and CDR2 (germline): SGHNT, YENEEA. The CDR3 here is CASSLGTSGMNEQFF. The DNA for the CDR3 is TGTGCCAGCAGCCTCGGGACTAGCGGGATGAATGAGCAGTTCTTC.

This chain uses TRBV4-1 with TRBJ2-7; D not certain. The CDR3 length is 18 residues. Germline V gene lookup returns CDR1 MGHRA and CDR2 YSYEKL. V was clipped by 5 bases and J by 3 bases, with 26 bases between them. CDR3 sequence reads: CASSARFHPGGNDYEQYF. DNA for the CDR3: TGCGCCAGCAGCGCACGCTTTCACCCAGGCGGTAACGACTACGAGCAGTACTTC.

The V gene is TRBV7-3, the J gene TRBJ1-1, with TRBD1 identical over 7 bases. From germline, CDR1 is SGHTA and CDR2 FQGTGA. CDR3 size: 15 residues. V shed 6 bases, J shed 0 bases, and the junction held 7 bases outside the gene matches. Here the CDR3 reads CASRRTGSLNTEAFF. CDR3 nucleotide sequence: TGTGCCAGCAGGCGGACAGGTTCTTTGAACACTGAAGCTTTCTTT. Using reference TRBV7-3 and TRBJ1-1 for the parts outside the CDR3, the full variable domain is GAGVSQTPSNKVTEKGKYVELRCDPISGHTALYWYRQSLGQGPEFLIYFQGTGAADDSGLPNDRFFAVRPEGSVSTLKIQRTERGDSAVYLCASRRTGSLNTEAFFGQGTRLTVV.

The chain is built from TRBV5-5 and TRBJ1-6; D not certain. The CDR3 has 14 residues. The V end lost 0 bases, the J end lost 10 bases, and 11 bases lay between the germline ends. Per the germline V gene, CDR1 is SGHKS and CDR2 is YYEKEE (reference sequence). The CDR3 nucleotides read TGTGCCAGCAGCTTGGTTCTCAGAGAGTCACCCCTCCACTTT. It codes for CASSLVLRESPLHF.

CDR3 nucleotides: TGTGCCTGGAGCCGACAGGGGCTAAATCAGCCCCAGCATTTT. Its translation: CAWSRQGLNQPQHF. The chain has TRBV30 and TRBJ1-5; 8 bases are a match to TRBD1. CDR3 length equals 14 residues. V dropped 3 bases and J dropped 4; count of bases not matched to a gene: 5. CDR1 is GTSNPN, CDR2 SVGIG, per germline (reference sequence). The full variable domain, with the rest looked up from reference TRBV30 and TRBJ1-5, is SQTIHQWPATLVQPVGSPLSLECTVEGTSNPNLYWYRQAAGRGLQLLFYSVGIGQISSEVPQNLSASRPQDRQFILSSKKLLLSDSGFYLCAWSRQGLNQPQHFGDGTRLSIL.